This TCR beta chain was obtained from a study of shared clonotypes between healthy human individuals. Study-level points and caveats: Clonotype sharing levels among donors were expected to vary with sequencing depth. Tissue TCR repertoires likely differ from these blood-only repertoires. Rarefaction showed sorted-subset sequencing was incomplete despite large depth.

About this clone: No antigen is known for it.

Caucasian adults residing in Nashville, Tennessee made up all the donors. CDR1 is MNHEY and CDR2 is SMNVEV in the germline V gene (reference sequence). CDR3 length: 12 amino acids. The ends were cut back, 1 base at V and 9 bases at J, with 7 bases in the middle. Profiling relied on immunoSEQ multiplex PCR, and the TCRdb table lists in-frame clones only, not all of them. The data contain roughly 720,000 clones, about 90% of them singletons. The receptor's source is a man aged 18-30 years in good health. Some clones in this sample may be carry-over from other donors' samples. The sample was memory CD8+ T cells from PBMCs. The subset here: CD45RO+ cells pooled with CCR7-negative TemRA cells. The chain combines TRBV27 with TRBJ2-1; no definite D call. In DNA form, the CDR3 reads TGTGCCAGCAGTTTATATCCTAGTGAGCAGTTCTTC. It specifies CASSLYPSEQFF.